Listed here are 26 T cell receptor beta chains from one sample, sequenced in a study of CD8 T cell repertoires and HIV-1 epitope variants. Assay used: immunoSEQ multiplex PCR; TCRdb lists only in-frame clones, some missing. The sample holds some 100,000 clones; roughly four fifths are singletons and the top ten take about 26%. Sequencing input: uncultured baseline CD8+ T cells from peripheral blood mononuclear cells (PBMCs). The receptors were sampled from a male donor with HIV.

The chain couples TRBV7-2 to TRBJ2-6; D is ambiguous. From germline, CDR1 is SGHTA and CDR2 FQGNSA. There are 14 residues in the CDR3. V lost 1 base, J lost 10 bases, and 11 bases lay in between. This chain's CDR3 is CASSLGASANVLTF. The DNA of the CDR3 is TGTGCCAGCAGCTTAGGGGCCAGCGCTAACGTCCTGACTTTC.

The rearrangement joins TRBV9 to TRBJ2-3; D gene unclear. V dropped 0 bases and J dropped 0 bases, with 8 bases sitting between them. Germline CDR1 and CDR2: SGDLS and YYNGEE. This CDR3 has 15 amino acids. The CDR3 bases are TGTGCCAGCAGCGTAGTAGGCAGTAGCACAGATACGCAGTATTTT. Protein sequence: CASSVVGSSTDTQYF.

This chain connects TRBV28 to TRBJ2-1; 10 nucleotides match TRBD1. The V gene end was trimmed by 5 bases and the J gene end by 15 bases; junction bases not matched to a gene: 19. The CDR3 extends over 16 amino acids. Germline V CDR1 and CDR2: MDHEN, SYDVKM. The CDR3 DNA is TGTGCCAGCAGTCTCCCAGCTACGGGACAGGGGTACAGGCGGTTCTTC. It yields the protein CASSLPATGQGYRRFF.

This clone was counted a few times. This chain joins TRBV28 and TRBJ2-7; 7 bases align to TRBD2. The CDR3 spans 14 residues. With 3 bases clipped from V and 3 bases from J, the junction kept 5 bases outside the gene matches. The V gene's germline CDR1 is MDHEN and CDR2 SYDVKM. The CDR3 region has the DNA TGTGCCAGCAGTTTGACTAGCTCCAACTACGAGCAGTACTTC. Translation gives CASSLTSSNYEQYF.

The chain combines TRBV18 with TRBJ2-7, with TRBD1 identical over 8 bases. The CDR3 is 17 amino acids. V lost 3 bases and J lost 1; bases outside the gene matches: 11. The germline V gene has CDR1 KGHSH and CDR2 LQKENI. The DNA for the CDR3 is TGTGCCAGCTCACCCACCCCCGGGACAGGTCCTTCCTACGAGCAGTACTTC. It specifies CASSPTPGTGPSYEQYF.

In its sample, this clone was seen once. The J gene is TRBJ2-2, the V gene TRBV6-1; TRBD2 aligns across 7 bases. The V gene's germline CDR1 is MNHNS and CDR2 SASEGT. The CDR3 extends over 15 amino acids. J gave up 5 bases and V 1 base, and 4 bases lay outside the gene matches. CDR3 loop: CASSEGWEGTGELFF. In nucleotides, the CDR3 is TGTGCCAGCAGTGAAGGGTGGGAGGGTACCGGGGAGCTGTTTTTT.

This clone was picked up one time. J is TRBJ2-5 and V is TRBV11-3; D assignment may be TRBD1 or TRBD2 (5 bases each). The ends were cut back, 2 bases at V and 3 bases at J, with 16 bases in the middle. Germline CDR1 and CDR2: SGHNT and YENEEA. The CDR3 extends over 16 amino acids. CDR3 residues: CASSLRDGAHKETQYF. In nucleotides, the CDR3 is TGTGCCAGCAGCTTACGGGACGGTGCCCACAAAGAGACCCAGTACTTC.

The V gene is TRBV5-4, the J gene TRBJ2-6; 8 bases match TRBD1. The germline V gene has CDR1 SGHNT and CDR2 YYREEE (reference sequence). CDR3 length equals 17 residues. V lost 4 bases to trimming and J lost 0 bases; unmatched junction nucleotides: 6. CDR3 nucleotide sequence: TGTGCCAGCAGCCCCGGGACAGGTCTCTCTGGGGCCAACGTCCTGACTTTC. As protein: CASSPGTGLSGANVLTF.

The rearrangement joins TRBV7-9 to TRBJ2-7, with D hard to call. The V end lost 1 base, the J end lost 4 bases, and 5 bases lay between the germline ends. CDR3 length: 12 residues. Germline CDR1 and CDR2: SEHNR and FQNEAQ (reference sequence). CDR3 DNA sequence: TGTGCCAGCAGCTTAGAACGGTACGAGCAGTACTTC. As protein: CASSLERYEQYF.

The V gene is TRBV11-2, the J gene TRBJ2-3; D remains unclear. V was clipped by 3 bases and J by 4 bases, with 5 bases between them. CDR1 is SGHAT and CDR2 is FQNNGV in the germline V gene. The CDR3 is 12 residues long. CDR3: CASSLPADTQYF. CDR3 in DNA: TGTGCCAGCAGCTTGCCTGCAGATACGCAGTATTTT.

This clone was recorded once. The rearrangement uses TRBV7-9 and TRBJ1-1; TRBD1 aligns across 8 bases. Germline CDR1 is SEHNR and CDR2 is FQNEAQ (reference sequence). The CDR3 runs to 16 residues. V lost 5 bases, J lost 4 bases, and 12 bases stayed unmatched. Here the CDR3 reads CASSLDRAWVSTEAFF. The CDR3 coding sequence is TGTGCCAGCAGCCTGGACAGGGCCTGGGTGTCCACTGAAGCTTTCTTT. Combining the CDR3 with reference TRBV7-9 and TRBJ1-1 gives the whole variable domain DTGVSQNPRHKITKRGQNVTFRCDPISEHNRLYWYRQTLGQGPEFLTYFQNEAQLEKSRLLSDRFSAERPKGSFSTLEIQRTEQGDSAMYLCASSLDRAWVSTEAFFGQGTRLTVV.

As to this clone: At one of its ends the junction is not consistent with the germline gene, which may arise from a read error. V gene TRBV28 combines with J gene TRBJ1-5; 7 bases agree with TRBD1. Germline V gives CDR1 MDHEN, CDR2 SYDVKM. The CDR3 length is 15 residues. The CDR3 DNA reads TGTGCCAGCAGTTTTATGGGACAGCCCAATCCGCCCCAGCATTTT. Its protein is CASSFMGQPNPPQHF.

The chain uses TRBV30 and TRBJ2-5, with D possibly TRBD2 on 6 matching bases. Germline CDR1 reads GTSNPN; CDR2 reads SVGIG (reference sequence). The CDR3 spans 14 residues. V was clipped by 1 base and J by 0 bases, with 9 bases between them. CDR3 in DNA: TGTGCCTGGAGTGGTGGGACTTACCAAGAGACCCAGTACTTC. It encodes CAWSGGTYQETQYF.

This rearrangement joins TRBV12-5 to TRBJ2-2, with 11 bases that match TRBD2. Looked up from germline, CDR1 is LGHNT and CDR2 is FRNRAP. The CDR3 runs to 16 residues. Unmatched junction bases numbered 3, after V lost 1 base and J lost 5 bases. CDR3 DNA: TGTGCTAGTGGTTTGGAACTAGCGGGGGCAACCGGGGAGCTGTTTTTT. As protein: CASGLELAGATGELFF.

The rearrangement joins TRBV7-2 to TRBJ2-5, with D hard to call. CDR1 and CDR2 from the germline V gene are SGHTA and FQGNSA. This CDR3 is 14 amino acids long. V was pared by 6 bases and J by 3 bases, with 14 bases between. CDR3 residues: CASRGSRGEETQYF. CDR3 sequence (DNA): TGTGCCAGCAGGGGGTCGCGTGGCGAAGAGACCCAGTACTTC.

The chain employs TRBV9 and TRBJ2-5; a weak D match, TRBD2 (5 bases). The J call may be wrong; the DNA end is better matched by TRBJ2-7. This CDR3 is 13 amino acids long. Germline CDR1 is SGDLS and CDR2 is YYNGEE. The CDR3 DNA follows: TGTGCCAGCAGCGTAGACGGGGATTACGAGCAGTACTTC. Translation gives CASSVDGDYEQYF.

The chain employs TRBV4-1 and TRBJ2-7, with 9 positions matching TRBD2. Germline values: CDR1 MGHRA, CDR2 YSYEKL. CDR3 length: 18 amino acids. Trimming removed 1 base from V and 4 bases from J; junction bases left unmatched: 14. CDR3 sequence (DNA): TGCGCCAGCAGCCAAGTTTATGGTGCGATTAGCGGGAGTTACGAGCAGTACTTC. This codes for CASSQVYGAISGSYEQYF.

The rearrangement joins TRBV27 to TRBJ2-1; D ambiguous. This CDR3 contains 17 residues. The germline CDR1 and CDR2 sequences are MNHEY and SMNVEV (reference sequence). Between the trimmed V and J ends, which lost 4 bases and 0 bases, there was a span of 16 bases. CDR3 DNA sequence: TGTGCCAGCAGTTACGTAACATCCATGAGCTCCTACAATGAGCAGTTCTTC. Its translation is CASSYVTSMSSYNEQFF.

The chain couples TRBV10-3 to TRBJ2-3; D remains ambiguous. This CDR3 contains 13 residues. CDR1 and CDR2 from the germline V gene are ENHRY and SYGVKD. Trimming cost V 6 bases and J 3 bases, with 10 bases left between them. The CDR3 here is CAIRGLVTDTQYF. The CDR3 region has the DNA TGTGCCATCAGGGGCCTAGTTACAGATACGCAGTATTTT.

This chain links TRBV2 with TRBJ1-4; 7 bases match TRBD1. CDR3 size: 14 residues. V was pared by 6 bases and J by 3 bases, with 4 bases of the junction left unmatched. Germline V lookup: CDR1 SNHLY, CDR2 FYNNEI. For the CDR3, the DNA is TGTGCCAGCAGAATCGGGACAGCTAATGAAAAACTGTTTTTT. This codes for CASRIGTANEKLFF.

The rearrangement links TRBV4-1 to TRBJ1-1; 8 nucleotides agree with TRBD1. V lost 4 bases to trimming and J lost 3 bases; unmatched junction nucleotides: 7. The germline CDR1 and CDR2 sequences are MGHRA and YSYEKL. The CDR3 extends over 15 amino acids. For the CDR3, the DNA is TGCGCCAGCAGCCTGCAGGGGGCTACGGACACTGAAGCTTTCTTT. It codes for CASSLQGATDTEAFF.

V usage is TRBV28 and J usage is TRBJ1-3; D gene uncertain. Germline V gene data show CDR1 as MDHEN and CDR2 as SYDVKM. The CDR3 runs to 13 residues. V was clipped by 8 bases and J by 8 bases, with 16 bases between them. Here the CDR3 reads CASCFRPSDTIYF. The DNA of the CDR3 is TGTGCCAGCTGCTTCCGTCCCTCGGACACCATATATTTT. Drawing the rest from reference TRBV28 and TRBJ1-3, the complete variable domain is DVKVTQSSRYLVKRTGEKVFLECVQDMDHENMFWYRQDPGLGLRLIYFSYDVKMKEKGDIPEGYSVSREKKERFSLILESASTNQTSMYLCASCFRPSDTIYFGEGSWLTVV.

This sequence joins TRBV19 and TRBJ2-1, with 12 bases aligning to TRBD2. V gave up 5 bases and J gave up 2 bases; unmatched junction bases: 4. The V gene's germline CDR1 is LNHDA and CDR2 SQIVND (reference sequence). The CDR3 consists of 16 residues. The CDR3 region is CASSSSGGGPYNEQFF. The CDR3 DNA reads TGTGCCAGTAGTTCTAGCGGGGGGGGTCCCTACAATGAGCAGTTCTTC. The whole variable domain, filled in from reference TRBV19 and TRBJ2-1, reads DGGITQSPKYLFRKEGQNVTLSCEQNLNHDAMYWYRQDPGQGLRLIYYSQIVNDFQKGDIAEGYSVSREKKESFPLTVTSAQKNPTAFYLCASSSSGGGPYNEQFFGPGTRLTVL.

This clone was counted many times. The CDR3 bases are TGTGCCAGCAGCCACACAGTGGGGCAGTTAACCTACGAGCAGTACTTC. Translation: CASSHTVGQLTYEQYF. The chain is built from TRBV5-6 and TRBJ2-7, with a weak D call TRBD1 (5 bases). The CDR3 extends over 16 amino acids. Germline-derived CDR1 and CDR2 are SGHDT and YYEEEE. V dropped 4 bases and J dropped 2 bases, with 19 bases sitting between them.

This clone has only a few counts. This sequence joins TRBV7-9 and TRBJ1-2, with D hard to call. The CDR3 extends over 13 amino acids. Germline V CDR1 and CDR2: SEHNR, FQNEAQ (reference sequence). V lost 1 base, J lost 3 bases, and 6 bases lay in between. This chain's CDR3 is CASSLDGDYGYTF. The CDR3 region has the DNA TGTGCCAGCAGCTTAGATGGGGACTATGGCTACACCTTC.

The V gene is TRBV30, the J gene TRBJ1-5; D unresolved. From germline, CDR1 is GTSNPN and CDR2 SVGIG (reference sequence). Trimming cost V 0 bases and J 0 bases, with 6 bases left between them. The CDR3 loop spans 14 amino acids. The CDR3 spells CAWSVAASNQPQHF. The CDR3 DNA reads as TGTGCCTGGAGTGTAGCCGCTAGCAATCAGCCCCAGCATTTT.